This T cell receptor beta chain was sequenced during a study of blood T cell repertoires in COVID-19 (dated by TCRdb to 2018 to 2021). In terms of the full investigation: Samples from collaborators originated in the United States, Italy and Spain and spanned both the acute and convalescent phases of COVID-19. The prospective study material was composed of cDNA or gDNA derived from T cells, B-cell-depleted T cells, or PBMCs. Subjects who had been exposed to COVID-19, were actively infected with it, or had recovered from it provided the deeply sampled blood TCRbeta repertoires that made up the dataset. The repertoires were released in a freely available public database meant as a resource for research on the immune response to SARS-CoV-2. Samples came from the ongoing ImmuneRACE study (first 160 participants) plus 1,254 subjects from 6 global collaborators. The sample metadata nearly always contained a de-identified subject ID, COVID-19 status, age in years and sex. Where available, HLA class I and class II types were obtained from metadata supplied by the sample provider rather than from assay-based typing.

The paper as a whole reports these results and caveats: Clinical and demographic metadata were provided uncurated, with the amount varying by source and participant.

V and J are truncated by 2 bases and 5 bases respectively, leaving an intervening sequence of 9 bases. The germline V gene (reference sequence) gives CDR1 as MNHEY and CDR2 as SMNVEV. The CDR3 spans 13 residues, from the cysteine through the phenylalanine. Of the read, only the CDR3 DNA is kept; its 39 bases are in frame from base 1. The immunoSEQ Assay, a bias-controlled multiplex PCR, was used to amplify TCRbeta CDR3 regions from genomic DNA. Processing in the source paper ran as follows. Nucleated cell counts per sample were estimated from amplification of reference gene primers within the assay. Sequence reads were collapsed and filtered to measure the absolute abundance of every unique TCRbeta CDR3 rearrangement. Productive Simpson clonality was computed per sample as the square root of Simpson's diversity index over productive rearrangements. TCRdb re-hosts the immuneACCESS table, in-frame sequences only. Its copies lack some clones; in the studies checked, an unresolved V gene accounts for under half of them, and the cause for the rest is not known. D and trimming were read from the DNA, whereas the V and J calls and clone size are those reported in that table. For this sample there are about 250,000 clones; 86% appear just once. The ten most abundant clones make up less than 2% of the sample.

In the prospective study, participants were roughly 18 to 100 years old, resided in approximately 25 geographic areas of the United States, and were enrolled through a virtual design. Cohort assignment in the prospective study relied on participant-reported clinical history from a screening survey and a study questionnaire. Recovered participants in ImmuneRACE Cohort 3 were defined by two consecutive negative NP/OP PCR tests, clearance by a healthcare professional, or resolution of symptoms. In the prospective study, whole blood, serum and a nasopharyngeal or oropharyngeal swab were collected from each participant by mobile phlebotomists. Prospective study participants could optionally give additional blood draws and questionnaires over a roughly 2-month period. Blood samples from the prospective study were shipped frozen or at room temperature prior to DNA extraction. Regarding this clone: Its antigen is not yet known. There are no base qualities to consult, and no much larger clone falls within one base.

In this chain, TRBV27 is recombined with TRBJ1-1; the D gene is perhaps TRBD1, from 5 matching bases. The receptor's source is a man aged 40-55 years who had recovered from COVID-19. Sequencing was done on a sample of PBMCs or T cells enriched from blood (not recorded which). The CDR3 amino acid sequence is: CASSLDSITEAFF. The DNA reads as follows: TGTGCCAGCAGTTTAGACAGTATAACTGAAGCTTTCTTT.